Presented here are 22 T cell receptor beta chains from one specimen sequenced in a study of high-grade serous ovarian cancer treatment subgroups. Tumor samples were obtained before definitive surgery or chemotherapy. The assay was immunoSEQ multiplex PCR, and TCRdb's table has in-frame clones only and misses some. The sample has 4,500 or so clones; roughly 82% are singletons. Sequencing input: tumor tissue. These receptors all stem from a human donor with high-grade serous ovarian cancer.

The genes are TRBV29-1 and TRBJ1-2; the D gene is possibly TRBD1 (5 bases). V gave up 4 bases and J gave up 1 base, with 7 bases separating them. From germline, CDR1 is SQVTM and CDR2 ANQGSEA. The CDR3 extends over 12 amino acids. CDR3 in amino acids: CSVAGGNYGYTF. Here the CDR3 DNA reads TGCAGCGTTGCGGGGGGTAACTATGGCTACACCTTC.

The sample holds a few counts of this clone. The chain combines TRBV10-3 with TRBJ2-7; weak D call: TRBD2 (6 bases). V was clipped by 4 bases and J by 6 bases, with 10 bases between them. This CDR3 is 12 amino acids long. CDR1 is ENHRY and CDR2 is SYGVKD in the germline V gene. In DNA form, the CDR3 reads TGTGCCATCAGTGCGGGGGACGCCGAGCAGTACTTC. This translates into CAISAGDAEQYF.

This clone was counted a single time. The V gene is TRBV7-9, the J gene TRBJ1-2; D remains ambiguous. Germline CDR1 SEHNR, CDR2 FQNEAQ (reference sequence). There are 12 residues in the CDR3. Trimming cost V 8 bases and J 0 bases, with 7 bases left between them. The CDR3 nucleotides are TGTGCCAGCGCGGAGCCTAACTATGGCTACACCTTC. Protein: CASAEPNYGYTF.

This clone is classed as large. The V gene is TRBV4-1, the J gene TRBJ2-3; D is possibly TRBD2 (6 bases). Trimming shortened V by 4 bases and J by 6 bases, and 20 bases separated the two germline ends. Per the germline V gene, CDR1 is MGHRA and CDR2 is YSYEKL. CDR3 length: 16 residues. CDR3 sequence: CASSPPPGRREDTQYF. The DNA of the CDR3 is TGCGCCAGCAGCCCTCCTCCGGGGAGACGGGAGGATACGCAGTATTTT.

The CDR3 DNA reads as TGCAGCGTTGTGGGGACAGCCTATGGCTACACCTTC. It is translated as CSVVGTAYGYTF. V and J are TRBV29-1 and TRBJ1-2; 7 bases line up with TRBD1. The germline gives CDR1 SQVTM, CDR2 ANQGSEA. The CDR3 length is 12 residues. J was trimmed by 4 bases and V by 4 bases; bases with no gene match: 3.

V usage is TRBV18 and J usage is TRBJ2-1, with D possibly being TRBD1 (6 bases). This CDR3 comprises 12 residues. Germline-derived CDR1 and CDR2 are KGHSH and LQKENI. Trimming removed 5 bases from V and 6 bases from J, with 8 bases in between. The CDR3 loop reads CASSGQFNEQFF. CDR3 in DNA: TGTGCCAGCTCAGGACAGTTCAATGAGCAGTTCTTC.

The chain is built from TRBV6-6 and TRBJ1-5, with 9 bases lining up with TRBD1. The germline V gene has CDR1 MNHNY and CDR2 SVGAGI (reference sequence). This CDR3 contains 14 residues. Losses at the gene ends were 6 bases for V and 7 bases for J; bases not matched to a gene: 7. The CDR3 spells CASSNRGQGQPQHF. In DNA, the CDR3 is TGTGCCAGCAGCAACAGGGGGCAGGGCCAGCCCCAGCATTTT.

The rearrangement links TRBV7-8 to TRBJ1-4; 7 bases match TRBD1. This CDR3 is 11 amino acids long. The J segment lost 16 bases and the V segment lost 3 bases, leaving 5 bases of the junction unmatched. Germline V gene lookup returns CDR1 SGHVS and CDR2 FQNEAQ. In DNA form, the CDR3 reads TGTGCCAGCAGCTTTCCGGGACAGTGGTTTTTT. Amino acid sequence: CASSFPGQWFF.

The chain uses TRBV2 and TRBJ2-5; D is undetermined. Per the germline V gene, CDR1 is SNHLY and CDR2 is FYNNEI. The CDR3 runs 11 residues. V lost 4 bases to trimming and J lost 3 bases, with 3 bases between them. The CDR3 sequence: CASSAKETQYF. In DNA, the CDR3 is TGTGCCAGCAGTGCCAAAGAGACCCAGTACTTC. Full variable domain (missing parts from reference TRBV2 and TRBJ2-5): EPEVTQTPSHQVTQMGQEVILRCVPISNHLYFYWYRQILGQKVEFLVSFYNNEISEKSEIFDDQFSVERPDGSNFTLKIRSTKLEDSAMYFCASSAKETQYFGPGTRLLVL.

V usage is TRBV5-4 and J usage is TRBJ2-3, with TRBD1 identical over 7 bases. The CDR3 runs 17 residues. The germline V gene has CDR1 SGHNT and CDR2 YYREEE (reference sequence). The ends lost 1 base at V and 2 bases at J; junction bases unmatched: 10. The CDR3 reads CASSLPYTGVHTDTQYF. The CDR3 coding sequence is TGTGCCAGCAGCTTGCCCTATACAGGGGTCCACACAGATACGCAGTATTTT.

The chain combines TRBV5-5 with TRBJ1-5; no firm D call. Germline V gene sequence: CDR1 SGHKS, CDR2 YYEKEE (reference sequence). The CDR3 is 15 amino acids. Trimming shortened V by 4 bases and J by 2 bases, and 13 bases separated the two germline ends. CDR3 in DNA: TGTGCCAGCAGCCTGCAGTGGGCACGCAATCAGCCCCAGCATTTT. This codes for CASSLQWARNQPQHF. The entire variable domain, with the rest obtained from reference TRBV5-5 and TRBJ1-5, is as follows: DAGVTQSPTHLIKTRGQQVTLRCSPISGHKSVSWYQQVLGQGPQFIFQYYEKEERGRGNFPDRFSARQFPNYSSELNVNALLLGDSALYLCASSLQWARNQPQHFGDGTRLSIL.

The CDR3 coding sequence is TGTGCCAGCAGCCCTACAATGGCAGGGAACACCGGGGAGCTGTTTTTT. Its protein is CASSPTMAGNTGELFF. The rearrangement links TRBV7-2 to TRBJ2-2; the D is unclear. The CDR3 contains 16 residues. The ends were cut back, 5 bases at V and 1 base at J, with 14 bases in the middle. The germline V gene has CDR1 SGHTA and CDR2 FQGNSA.

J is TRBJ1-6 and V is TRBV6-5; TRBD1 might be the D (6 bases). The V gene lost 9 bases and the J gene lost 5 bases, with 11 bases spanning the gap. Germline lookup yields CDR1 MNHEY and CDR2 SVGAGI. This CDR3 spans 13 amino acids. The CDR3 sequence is CASLQGNNSPLHF. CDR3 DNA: TGTGCCAGTCTACAGGGTAATAATTCACCCCTCCACTTT.

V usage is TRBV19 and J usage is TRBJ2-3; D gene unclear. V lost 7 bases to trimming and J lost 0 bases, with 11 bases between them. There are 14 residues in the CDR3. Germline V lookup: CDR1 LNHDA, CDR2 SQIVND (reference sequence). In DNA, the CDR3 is TGTGCCAGTACCCCGACATCTAGCACAGATACGCAGTATTTT. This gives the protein CASTPTSSTDTQYF.

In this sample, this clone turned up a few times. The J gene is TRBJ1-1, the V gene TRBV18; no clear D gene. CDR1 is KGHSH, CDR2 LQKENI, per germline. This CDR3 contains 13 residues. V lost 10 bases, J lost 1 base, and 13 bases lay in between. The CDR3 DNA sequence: TGTGCCACCTACCGGGTCCCGAACACTGAAGCTTTCTTT. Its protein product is CATYRVPNTEAFF.

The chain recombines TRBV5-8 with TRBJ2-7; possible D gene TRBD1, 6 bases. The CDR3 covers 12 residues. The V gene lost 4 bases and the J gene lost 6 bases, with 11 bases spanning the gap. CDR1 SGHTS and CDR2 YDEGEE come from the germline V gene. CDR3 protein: CASSPEGVEQYF. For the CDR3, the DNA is TGTGCCAGCAGCCCCGAGGGGGTCGAGCAGTACTTC.

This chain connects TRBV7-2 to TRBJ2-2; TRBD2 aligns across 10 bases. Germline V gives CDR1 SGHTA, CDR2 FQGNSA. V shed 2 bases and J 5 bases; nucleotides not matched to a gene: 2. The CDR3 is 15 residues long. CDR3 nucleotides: TGTGCCAGCAGCTTACAGGGACTAGCGACCGGGGAGCTGTTTTTT. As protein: CASSLQGLATGELFF.

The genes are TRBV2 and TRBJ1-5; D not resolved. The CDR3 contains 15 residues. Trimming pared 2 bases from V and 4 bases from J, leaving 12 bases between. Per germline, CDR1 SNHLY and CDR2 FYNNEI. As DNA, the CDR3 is TGTGCCAGCAGTGAAAATGGGCAGCAAAATCAGCCCCAGCATTTT. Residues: CASSENGQQNQPQHF.

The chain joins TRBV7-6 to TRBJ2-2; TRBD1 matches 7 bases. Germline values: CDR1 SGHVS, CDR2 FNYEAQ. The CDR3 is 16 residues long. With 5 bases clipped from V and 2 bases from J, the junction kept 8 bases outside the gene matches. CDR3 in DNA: TGTGCCAGCAGCCCCGTAAGGGGGCGTAACACCGGGGAGCTGTTTTTT. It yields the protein CASSPVRGRNTGELFF.

CDR3 sequence (DNA): TGTGCCAGCAGCCTCGGAAGGTATGGCTACACCTTC. Translating gives CASSLGRYGYTF. The J gene is TRBJ1-2, the V gene TRBV28; D not resolved. This CDR3 contains 12 residues. The V and J ends lost 6 bases and 5 bases respectively, with 10 bases between them. The germline gives CDR1 MDHEN, CDR2 SYDVKM.

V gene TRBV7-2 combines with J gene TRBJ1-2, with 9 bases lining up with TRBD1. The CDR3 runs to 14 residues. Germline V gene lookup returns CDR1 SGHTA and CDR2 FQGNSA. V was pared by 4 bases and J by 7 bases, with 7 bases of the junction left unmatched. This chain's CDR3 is CASSSGQGFGGYTF. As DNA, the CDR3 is TGTGCCAGCAGCTCTGGACAGGGGTTTGGTGGCTACACCTTC.

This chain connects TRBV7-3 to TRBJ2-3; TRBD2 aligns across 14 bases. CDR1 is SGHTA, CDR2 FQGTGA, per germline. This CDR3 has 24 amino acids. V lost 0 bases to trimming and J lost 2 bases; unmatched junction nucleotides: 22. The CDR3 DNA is TGTGCCAGCAGCTTAACTTTCCCCTTCTTTCCCGGGACTAGCGGGGGCCGGTCCACAGATACGCAGTATTTT. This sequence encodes CASSLTFPFFPGTSGGRSTDTQYF. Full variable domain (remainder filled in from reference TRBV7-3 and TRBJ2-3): GAGVSQTPSNKVTEKGKYVELRCDPISGHTALYWYRQSLGQGPEFLIYFQGTGAADDSGLPNDRFFAVRPEGSVSTLKIQRTERGDSAVYLCASSLTFPFFPGTSGGRSTDTQYFGPGTRLTVL.